A selection of T cell receptor beta chains follows, all from one sample in a study of T cell responses to AZD1222 COVID-19 vaccine. Data came from immunoSEQ multiplex PCR; TCRdb stores just in-frame clones and leaves some out. The sample has some 150,000 clones; approximately 95% are singletons. The sequencing used peripheral blood, collected on day 0 of MenACWY control vaccination. The receptors were sampled from an adult in good health. The CDR3 runs from the conserved cysteine through the conserved F or W. The D gene is left open where the match is weak. Not every row has a clone size; where given, it reads once, few, many or a size class.

d_call	cdr3_length	clone_size	j_call	v_call	cdr3_nt	cdr3_aa
.	15	few	TRBJ2-3	TRBV27	TGTGCCAGCAGTTTAGGCTGGCAGGGGACAGATACGCAGTATTTT	CASSLGWQGTDTQYF
.	13	.	TRBJ1-2	TRBV9	TGTGCCAGCAACCGCCCGGAGGACTATGGCTACACCTTC	CASNRPEDYGYTF
.	15	once	TRBJ2-2	TRBV7-6	TGTGCCAGCAGCTTAGAGACAATCAACACCGGGGAGCTGTTTTTT	CASSLETINTGELFF
TRBD1	13	.	TRBJ1-1	TRBV7-2	TGTGCCAGCAGCTCCTCGGACAGGCGGGAGGCTTTCTTT	CASSSSDRREAFF
TRBD1	13	.	TRBJ1-1	TRBV2	TGTGCCAGCGGTAGACAGGGGGCAGACGAAGCTTTCTTT	CASGRQGADEAFF
TRBD1	16	.	TRBJ2-1	TRBV4-1	TGCGCCAGCAGCCAGCCCCGGGACAGGACCTACAATGAGCAGTTCTTC	CASSQPRDRTYNEQFF
.	13	.	TRBJ1-1	TRBV2	TGTGCCAGCAGCGAGGGACCCAACACTGAAGCTTTCTTT	CASSEGPNTEAFF
TRBD1	16	once	TRBJ1-4	TRBV28	TGTGCCAGCAGCCTATTAATCGGACAGGCTAATGAAAAACTGTTTTTT	CASSLLIGQANEKLFF
TRBD1	15	.	TRBJ2-1	TRBV6-2/TRBV6-3	TGTGCCAGCAGTTACGTCGGGACAGGGATGAATGAGCAGTTCTTC	CASSYVGTGMNEQFF
.	13	.	TRBJ2-7	TRBV6-2/TRBV6-3	TGTGCCAGCAGTGCGACAGGTTTCGCCGAGCAGTACTTC	CASSATGFAEQYF
.	14	.	TRBJ1-5	TRBV5-6	TGTGCCAGCAGCTTGAAGGGGATGTATCAGCCCCAGCATTTT	CASSLKGMYQPQHF
.	13	once	TRBJ1-1	TRBV29-1	TGCAGCGTTGAAGCAGTCATGAACACTGAAGCTTTCTTT	CSVEAVMNTEAFF
.	16	.	TRBJ1-1	TRBV18	TGTGCCAGCTCACGACTAGACAAGACCTTATCCACTGAAGCTTTCTTT	CASSRLDKTLSTEAFF
.	12	.	TRBJ1-1	TRBV10-3	TGTGCCATCAGTCCGGACAGCAATGAAGCTTTCTTT	CAISPDSNEAFF
TRBD2	15	.	TRBJ2-5	TRBV11-3	TGTGCCAGCAGCCGCGGAGCGGGGATAGGAGAGACCCAGTACTTC	CASSRGAGIGETQYF
.	13	.	TRBJ1-2	TRBV9	TGTGCCAGCAGCGTAGATGGGACTTATGGCTACACCTTC	CASSVDGTYGYTF
TRBD1	15	.	TRBJ2-1	TRBV14	TGTGCCAGCAGCCAACTCGGGACAGGGATCAATGAGCAGTTCTTC	CASSQLGTGINEQFF
.	13	.	TRBJ1-2	TRBV27	TGTGCCAGCAGTGCCAGGGGTGACTATGGCTACACCTTC	CASSARGDYGYTF
.	15	.	TRBJ1-3	TRBV11-2	TGTGCCAGCAGCCCCTCGGGCTCGTCTGGAAACACCATATATTTT	CASSPSGSSGNTIYF
TRBD1	16	.	TRBJ1-2	TRBV5-4	TGTGCCAGCACCCATCTCCGGACAGGGGGTTTCTATGGCTACACCTTC	CASTHLRTGGFYGYTF